What follows are 29 T cell receptor beta chains derived from one specimen sequenced in a study of blood T cells in healthy people across ages. It was with a sample-barcoded 5' primer and a J-beta primer mix that a second PCR of roughly 7 to 12 cycles was run. TCRdb called the 5' RACE reads again in MiXCR, with one record for every CDR3 protein. Of some 890,000 distinct CDR3 sequences in the sample, roughly 29% were seen once. This same sample was also taken into another study, of T cells of mothers and their children.

The sequencing sample was made of blood. The receptors were sampled from a woman aged 40 to 49 in good health.

This clonotype has a count of ten or more. The chain has TRBV24-1 and TRBJ2-7; no clear D. Trimming took 4 bases from V and 4 from J, leaving 4 bases between them. CDR3 length: 11 residues. Looked up from germline, CDR1 is KGHDR and CDR2 is SFDVKD. The CDR3 reads CATSEGYEQYF. The DNA of the CDR3 is TGTGCCACCAGTGAGGGTTACGAGCAGTACTTC.

This chain links TRBV2 with TRBJ1-4; no definite D call. The CDR3 contains 13 residues. Germline-derived CDR1 and CDR2 are SNHLY and FYNNEI. Trimming removed 8 bases at V and 7 bases at J, with 14 bases between. CDR3 residues: CASALVVVEKLFF. CDR3 DNA sequence: TGTGCCAGCGCTCTTGTGGTTGTTGAAAAACTGTTTTTT.

This clonotype was observed a few times. The chain links TRBV16 to TRBJ1-5; D is perhaps TRBD1 (5 bases). The length of the CDR3 is 16 residues. Germline loops: CDR1 KGHSY, CDR2 FQNENV. With 1 base removed from V and 4 bases from J, the gap between germline ends came to 14 bases. The CDR3 is CASSQYGGTNNQPQHF. The CDR3 DNA follows: TGTGCCAGCAGCCAATACGGGGGGACGAATAATCAGCCCCAGCATTTT. Complete variable domain (other parts from reference TRBV16 and TRBJ1-5): GEEVAQTPKHLVRGEGQKAKLYCAPIKGHSYVFWYQQVLKNEFKFLISFQNENVFDETGMPKERFSAKCLPNSPCSLEIQATKLEDSAVYFCASSQYGGTNNQPQHFGDGTRLSIL.

This clonotype occurred many times. This chain connects TRBV7-9 to TRBJ2-7; 8 bases line up with TRBD1. Germline CDR1 and CDR2: SEHNR and FQNEAQ (reference sequence). V trimming: 5 bases; J trimming: 7 bases; junction bases outside the gene matches: 7. The CDR3 runs to 13 residues. CDR3 sequence reads: CASSLWTGREQYF. CDR3 DNA sequence: TGTGCCAGCAGCCTCTGGACAGGGCGGGAGCAGTACTTC.

This sequence joins TRBV5-1 and TRBJ1-1, with TRBD1 matching 9 bases. The CDR3 covers 17 residues. CDR1 is SGHRS and CDR2 is YFSETQ in the germline V gene. J was trimmed by 4 bases and V by 1 base; bases with no gene match: 11. As DNA, the CDR3 is TGCGCCAGCAGCTTGACCCTAACAGGGGGCGGTGGCACTGAAGCTTTCTTT. Translating gives CASSLTLTGGGGTEAFF.

This clonotype was found many times. V usage is TRBV7-2 and J usage is TRBJ1-5, with TRBD1 identical over 7 bases. Germline CDR1 reads SGHTA; CDR2 reads FQGNSA. CDR3 length: 16 amino acids. The junction had 9 bases not matched to a gene; V was cut back by 5 bases and J by 2 bases. Written as DNA, the CDR3 is TGTGCCAGCAGCCCCCTATGGACAGGAGGCAATCAGCCCCAGCATTTT. This codes for CASSPLWTGGNQPQHF.

This clonotype turned up a few times. The chain is built from TRBV6-6 and TRBJ2-4, with D unresolved. Matching the DNA end better, TRBJ2-7 makes the J call doubtful. The germline V gene encodes CDR1 MNHNY and CDR2 SVGAGI (reference sequence). This CDR3 spans 15 amino acids. The CDR3 loop is CASSYSRPGVDEQYF. The DNA for the CDR3 is TGTGCCAGCAGTTACTCCCGACCCGGTGTGGACGAGCAGTACTTC.

In its sample, this clonotype was seen a few times. A read error is possible here, since a much larger clone lies one base away. The chain couples TRBV6-1 to TRBJ1-5; D not certain. Trimming pared 2 bases from V and 4 bases from J, leaving 15 bases between. CDR1 and CDR2 from the germline V gene are MNHNS and SASEGT. The CDR3 totals 16 residues. CDR3 amino acids: CASSESRAGGNQPQHF. The CDR3 nucleotides read TGTGCCAGCAGTGAATCTAGGGCAGGAGGGAATCAGCCCCAGCATTTT.

This clonotype was detected a few times. This rearrangement joins TRBV7-6 to TRBJ2-1; 7 positions agree with TRBD1. J lost 4 bases, V lost 5 bases, and 11 bases had no gene match. CDR3 length: 16 amino acids. Germline CDR1 and CDR2: SGHVS and FNYEAQ. DNA for the CDR3: TGTGCCAGCAGCCCGGGTTCTGCAGGGGGTTACAATGAGCAGTTCTTC. Its protein is CASSPGSAGGYNEQFF. The full variable domain, rest sourced from reference TRBV7-6 and TRBJ2-1, is GAGVSQSPRYKVTKRGQDVALRCDPISGHVSLYWYRQALGQGPEFLTYFNYEAQQDKSGLPNDRFSAERPEGSISTLTIQRTEQRDSAMYRCASSPGSAGGYNEQFFGPGTRLTVL.

To note about this clonotype: With a much larger clone just one base away, this may be a read error. This rearrangement joins TRBV5-1 to TRBJ2-1; D is unclear. The CDR3 totals 14 residues. The V gene lost 3 bases and the J gene lost 2 bases, with 9 bases spanning the gap. Germline CDR1 reads SGHRS; CDR2 reads YFSETQ. The CDR3 loop reads CASSSLWTYNEQFF. The CDR3, as DNA: TGCGCCAGCAGCTCACTTTGGACCTACAATGAGCAGTTCTTC.

This chain links TRBV7-8 with TRBJ2-7; D is uncertain. The CDR3 length is 13 residues. Germline assignment: CDR1 SGHVS and CDR2 FQNEAQ. Trimming left V 5 bases short and J 2 bases short, with 10 bases between. The CDR3 loop is CASSPERPYEQYF. CDR3 in DNA: TGTGCCAGCAGCCCTGAGCGTCCCTACGAGCAGTACTTC.

This clonotype showed up just a few times. The chain links TRBV2 to TRBJ2-1; 9 nucleotides line up with TRBD2. Germline CDR1 and CDR2: SNHLY and FYNNEI. The CDR3 consists of 15 residues. Trimming at V came to 6 bases and at J to 4 bases, leaving 7 bases not matched to a gene. The CDR3 coding sequence is TGTGCCAGCAGCCCTGTGCTAGCGGGGTACAATGAGCAGTTCTTC. Translation gives CASSPVLAGYNEQFF.

This chain links TRBV5-1 with TRBJ2-7, with a possible D match to TRBD1 (6 bases). Trimming stripped 4 bases from V and 1 base from J, with 15 bases between. There are 15 residues in the CDR3. Germline loops: CDR1 SGHRS, CDR2 YFSETQ. In DNA, the CDR3 is TGCGCCAGCAGCCCGATCTCACAGGGATCCTACGAGCAGTACTTC. This codes for CASSPISQGSYEQYF.

In its sample, this clonotype was seen a few times. V usage is TRBV7-3 and J usage is TRBJ2-7; 12 nucleotides match TRBD2. V was pared by 9 bases and J by 0 bases, with 6 bases of the junction left unmatched. The CDR3 length is 15 residues. CDR1 is SGHTA and CDR2 is FQGTGA in the germline V gene. The CDR3 DNA sequence: TGTGCCAGAAAGACTAGCGGGGGTCGCTCCTACGAGCAGTACTTC. It yields the protein CARKTSGGRSYEQYF.

The V and J genes are TRBV7-2 and TRBJ2-6; D remains unclear. The V gene lost 5 bases and the J gene lost 4 bases, with 6 bases spanning the gap. This CDR3 spans 13 amino acids. CDR1 is SGHTA and CDR2 is FQGNSA in the germline V gene. The CDR3 loop is CASSLLGANVLTF. CDR3 nucleotide sequence: TGTGCCAGCAGCCTCCTGGGGGCCAACGTCCTGACTTTC.

This clonotype appeared many times. The gene calls are TRBV20-1 and TRBJ2-1; 13 positions agree with TRBD2. Germline V lookup: CDR1 DFQATT, CDR2 SNEGSKA (reference sequence). The CDR3 has 19 residues. Germline trimming cut 2 bases from V and 0 bases from J; bases unmatched to any gene: 10. The CDR3 nucleotides are TGCAGTGCTAGAAAGGCGACTAGCGGGGGGTTGAGCTCCTACAATGAGCAGTTCTTC. Translating it yields CSARKATSGGLSSYNEQFF.

Regarding this clonotype: Compared with germline, one end of the junction differs, possibly owing to a read error. This chain uses TRBV10-2 with TRBJ1-2; possibly TRBD1 for D (5 bases). The CDR3 has 16 amino acids. CDR1 is WSHSY and CDR2 is SAAADI in the germline V gene. The CDR3 sequence is CANSEPRRGRVDGYTF. In DNA, the CDR3 is TGCGCCAACAGTGAGCCGCGTAGGGGCAGGGTGGATGGCTACACCTTC.

This clonotype has more than one count but fewer than ten. The V gene is TRBV27, the J gene TRBJ2-7; D remains ambiguous. Germline CDR1 reads MNHEY; CDR2 reads SMNVEV (reference sequence). CDR3 length: 8 amino acids. V dropped 9 bases and J dropped 4 bases, with 1 base sitting between them. CDR3 protein: CARYEQYF. The CDR3 DNA reads as TGTGCCAGGTACGAGCAGTACTTC.

The rearrangement joins TRBV15 to TRBJ2-2; weak D call: TRBD2 (7 bases). Germline CDR1 LNHNV, CDR2 YYDKDF (reference sequence). This CDR3 is 15 amino acids long. V was pared by 8 bases and J by 1 base, with 14 bases between. The CDR3 DNA is TGTGCCACCGAGGGGGGGGGATTGAACACCGGGGAGCTGTTTTTT. This translates into CATEGGGLNTGELFF.

This clonotype has a count of ten or more. The V gene is TRBV6-5, the J gene TRBJ2-7; 9 bases align to TRBD1. V shed 8 bases, J shed 6 bases, and the junction held 8 bases outside the gene matches. Germline CDR1 reads MNHEY; CDR2 reads SVGAGI. The CDR3 length is 13 residues. CDR3 region: CASYPGQGTEQYF. CDR3 in DNA: TGTGCCAGCTACCCGGGACAGGGTACCGAGCAGTACTTC.

This sequence joins TRBV7-9 and TRBJ1-1, with TRBD1 matching over 9 bases. Germline CDR1 SEHNR, CDR2 FQNEAQ (reference sequence). This CDR3 is built from 16 residues. The ends lost 5 bases at V and 2 bases at J; junction bases unmatched: 9. For the CDR3, the DNA is TGTGCCAGCAGCCCACTCTCACAGGGGGCTAACACTGAAGCTTTCTTT. It is translated as CASSPLSQGANTEAFF.

This clonotype was found a few times. This chain joins TRBV6-2 or TRBV6-3 and TRBJ2-7; maybe TRBD2 (6 bases). Germline values: CDR1 MNHEY, CDR2 SVGEGT. The length of the CDR3 is 14 residues. V lost 6 bases and J 2 bases, leaving 14 bases between the germline ends. DNA for the CDR3: TGTGCCAGCAGGTCGGTGCGGAGGGCCTACGAGCAGTACTTC. Protein sequence: CASRSVRRAYEQYF.

The chain is built from TRBV7-2 and TRBJ2-1; TRBD2 agrees at 10 bases. The CDR3 is 19 amino acids. CDR1 and CDR2 from the germline V gene are SGHTA and FQGNSA. The junction had 19 bases not matched to a gene; V was cut back by 5 bases and J by 6 bases. The CDR3 DNA reads as TGTGCCAGCAGCCCCCGTGGGCTAGCGGGGGCTCATGGTGGCAATGAGCAGTTCTTC. The encoded protein is CASSPRGLAGAHGGNEQFF.

The rearrangement uses TRBV30 and TRBJ2-5; 8 bases are shared with TRBD2. V lost 2 bases to trimming and J lost 5 bases; unmatched junction nucleotides: 4. The CDR3 sequence is 13 residues long. Germline V lookup: CDR1 GTSNPN, CDR2 SVGIG (reference sequence). The CDR3 DNA reads as TGTGCCTGGAGTCCGGGGGGGACGGAGACCCAGTACTTC. Residues: CAWSPGGTETQYF.

A word on this clonotype: This may arise from a read error, as a much more abundant clone is one base away. The chain is built from TRBV29-1 and TRBJ1-2, with D possibly matching TRBD1 (5 bases). Germline V gene sequence: CDR1 SQVTM, CDR2 ANQGSEA. The CDR3 consists of 14 residues. CDR3 sequence (DNA): TGCGGCGTTGATCCCACGGGACTGGGGTCTGGCTACACCTTC. The encoded protein is CGVDPTGLGSGYTF.

The V call is TRBV12-3 or TRBV12-4, the J call TRBJ2-1; a weak D match, TRBD2 (7 bases). The CDR3 spans 16 residues. Trimming took 5 bases from V and 1 from J, leaving 15 bases between them. The CDR3 bases are TGTGCCAGCAGTGGGGGGCGGGAGTCATCCTACAATGAGCAGTTCTTC. Translation gives CASSGGRESSYNEQFF.

The chain employs TRBV20-1 and TRBJ1-2; 11 bases align to TRBD1. This CDR3 spans 13 amino acids. The germline CDR1 and CDR2 sequences are DFQATT and SNEGSKA (reference sequence). With V trimmed by 8 bases and J by 1 base, 3 bases remained unmatched. The CDR3 reads CSTGTGGNYGYTF. The CDR3 bases are TGCAGTACGGGGACAGGGGGTAACTATGGCTACACCTTC.

The chain is built from TRBV13 and TRBJ1-1; D is undetermined. Deletions cut 4 bases from V and 3 bases from J, with 9 bases between. The CDR3 spans 13 residues. Germline CDR1 reads PRHDT; CDR2 reads FYEKMQ (reference sequence). The CDR3 DNA is TGTGCCAGCAGCTCCGCAGTAGACACTGAAGCTTTCTTT. It is translated as CASSSAVDTEAFF.

The chain joins TRBV27 to TRBJ1-3, with D unclear. The germline V gene encodes CDR1 MNHEY and CDR2 SMNVEV (reference sequence). CDR3 size: 16 residues. V lost 5 bases and J 0 bases, leaving 14 bases between the germline ends. The CDR3 nucleotides read TGTGCCAGCAGTACAATCTACGGTAACTCTGGAAACACCATATATTTT. This sequence encodes CASSTIYGNSGNTIYF.